Shown below are 23 T cell receptor beta chains from a single sample sequenced in a study of control samples from healthy donors and cancer patients. Libraries were prepared by immunoSEQ multiplex PCR; TCRdb keeps only in-frame clonotypes and omits some of them. The repertoire holds tens of thousands of clones, 65% to 85% seen once, with around a sixth in the top ten. Material for sequencing was blood. The receptors here all came from a man in his fifties or sixties in good health.

The gene calls are TRBV4-3 and TRBJ1-5; tentative D call: TRBD1 (5 bases). Germline CDR1 is LGHNA and CDR2 is YSLEER. The CDR3 contains 16 residues. V was pared by 0 bases and J by 1 base, with 10 bases between. In DNA form, the CDR3 reads TGCGCCAGCAGCCAAGATCGCGGGGCAAGCAATCAGCCCCAGCATTTT. It encodes CASSQDRGASNQPQHF.

This clone occurred a few times. This rearrangement joins TRBV7-2 to TRBJ2-1; TRBD2 matches 9 bases. V shed 5 bases and J 5 bases; nucleotides not matched to a gene: 13. Germline loops: CDR1 SGHTA, CDR2 FQGNSA. This CDR3 spans 17 amino acids. CDR3 bases: TGTGCCAGCAGCCACCACACAGGGCTAGCGGGAAACAATGAGCAGTTCTTC. Translating it yields CASSHHTGLAGNNEQFF.

A note on this clone: One junction end does not reproduce the germline sequence, and a read error may be involved. This sequence joins TRBV5-5 and TRBJ2-4; 9 nucleotides align to TRBD1. CDR1 and CDR2 from the germline V gene are SGHKS and YYEKEE (reference sequence). This CDR3 contains 16 residues. CDR3 in amino acids: CASSLLEGQGLNIQYF. The CDR3 DNA follows: TGTGCCAGCAGCTTGTTGGAGGGACAGGGCCTAAACATTCAATACTTC.

V gene TRBV4-2 combines with J gene TRBJ2-1, with unresolved D. V gave up 2 bases and J gave up 6 bases, with 17 bases separating them. In germline, CDR1 is LGHNA, CDR2 YNFKEQ. The CDR3 contains 16 residues. In DNA form, the CDR3 reads TGTGCCAGCAGCCAATACGTCTGGGTCCAAGGCAATGAGCAGTTCTTC. It is translated as CASSQYVWVQGNEQFF.

The rearrangement uses TRBV5-1 and TRBJ2-1; perhaps TRBD2 as D (6 bases). V gave up 0 bases and J gave up 2 bases, with 9 bases separating them. Germline-derived CDR1 and CDR2 are SGHRS and YFSETQ. The CDR3 is made up of 15 amino acids. CDR3 sequence: CASSLGGGTYNEQFF. The CDR3 bases are TGCGCCAGCAGCTTGGGGGGAGGTACCTACAATGAGCAGTTCTTC.

The chain joins TRBV11-1 to TRBJ1-1; no clear D gene. Germline loops: CDR1 SGHAT, CDR2 FQDESV (reference sequence). V lost 6 bases and J lost 0, with 5 bases in between. The CDR3 runs 12 residues. CDR3 DNA: TGTGCCAGCAGGGGGATGAACACTGAAGCTTTCTTT. Residues: CASRGMNTEAFF.

The V gene is TRBV7-9, the J gene TRBJ2-1; tentative D call: TRBD2 (5 bases). CDR1 is SEHNR and CDR2 is FQNEAQ in the germline V gene (reference sequence). V lost 6 bases, J lost 10 bases, and 16 bases lay in between. This CDR3 has 13 residues. This CDR3 is CASSYPSRREQFF. CDR3 DNA: TGTGCCAGCAGTTACCCTAGCCGCAGGGAGCAGTTCTTC.

The chain employs TRBV18 and TRBJ1-5, with 9 bases matching TRBD1. V was clipped by 3 bases and J by 8 bases; unmatched bases: 11. CDR3 length: 16 residues. Germline V gives CDR1 KGHSH, CDR2 LQKENI. The chain's CDR3 is CASSPNSGTGMEPQHF. The CDR3 DNA is TGTGCCAGCTCACCGAACTCCGGGACAGGGATGGAGCCCCAGCATTTT. Full variable domain (missing parts from reference TRBV18 and TRBJ1-5): NAGVMQNPRHLVRRRGQEARLRCSPMKGHSHVYWYRQLPEEGLKFMVYLQKENIIDESGMPKERFSAEFPKEGPSILRIQQVVRGDSAAYFCASSPNSGTGMEPQHFGDGTRLSIL.

The chain uses TRBV30 and TRBJ1-2; a weak D match, TRBD1 (5 bases). This CDR3 contains 13 residues. Germline CDR1 GTSNPN, CDR2 SVGIG (reference sequence). V gave up 4 bases and J gave up 10 bases, with 19 bases separating them. CDR3 sequence: CAWTSQGSMSYTF. CDR3 coding DNA: TGTGCCTGGACGTCCCAGGGATCTATGTCCTACACCTTC.

CDR3 sequence: CSASDSDRGRTGELFF. The CDR3 DNA follows: TGCAGTGCTAGTGACTCGGACAGGGGGCGAACCGGGGAGCTGTTTTTT. The chain couples TRBV20-1 to TRBJ2-2; 11 bases are a match to TRBD1. Germline lookup yields CDR1 DFQATT and CDR2 SNEGSKA (reference sequence). This CDR3 is built from 16 residues. The J segment lost 5 bases and the V segment lost 3 bases, leaving 8 bases of the junction unmatched.

Only a few counts were recorded for this clone. This rearrangement joins TRBV12-3 or TRBV12-4 to TRBJ1-5, with 7 bases aligning to TRBD1. Trimming removed 5 bases from V and 4 bases from J; junction bases left unmatched: 2. The CDR3 runs to 13 residues. The CDR3 nucleotides read TGTGCCAGCAGTAGGACAGGTAATCAGCCCCAGCATTTT. Translating it yields CASSRTGNQPQHF.

This clone was detected only a few times. This chain links TRBV4-1 with TRBJ2-1, with D maybe TRBD2 (7 bases). V gave up 0 bases and J gave up 12 bases, with 21 bases separating them. Per the germline V gene, CDR1 is MGHRA and CDR2 is YSYEKL. This CDR3 is built from 16 residues. The DNA for the CDR3 is TGCGCCAGCAGCCAAGACCCCGGGCTTGGGGGGGCTTTGCAGTTCTTC. Translated: CASSQDPGLGGALQFF.

This chain links TRBV6-5 with TRBJ1-2; the D is unclear. Germline V gives CDR1 MNHEY, CDR2 SVGAGI. CDR3 length equals 13 residues. Trimming cost V 2 bases and J 4 bases, with 8 bases left between them. The CDR3 coding sequence is TGTGCCAGCAGTTACCCGGGCAGCTATGGCTACACCTTC. Translation gives CASSYPGSYGYTF.

This chain joins TRBV19 and TRBJ1-5, with D possibly being TRBD1 (5 bases). Germline-derived CDR1 and CDR2 are LNHDA and SQIVND (reference sequence). This CDR3 region has 14 residues. V lost 7 bases, J lost 7 bases, and 17 bases lay in between. Here the CDR3 reads CASTEGTYRQPQHF. The CDR3 DNA is TGTGCCAGTACTGAAGGGACTTATAGGCAGCCCCAGCATTTT.

The CDR3 region has the DNA TGTGCCAGCAGCTTAGGCGGTACTATCAATGAGCAGTTCTTC. It is translated as CASSLGGTINEQFF. The J gene is TRBJ2-1, the V gene TRBV7-8; D remains unclear. This CDR3 is 14 amino acids long. CDR1 is SGHVS, CDR2 FQNEAQ, per germline. V was pared by 1 base and J by 6 bases, with 10 bases between.

The rearrangement uses TRBV7-2 and TRBJ2-7; TRBD2 agrees at 9 bases. The CDR3 runs to 16 residues. Unmatched junction bases numbered 11, after V lost 5 bases and J lost 3 bases. Germline CDR1 SGHTA, CDR2 FQGNSA. CDR3 bases: TGTGCCAGCAGCCTTAGCGCTTCTAGCGGGGTCTACGAGCAGTACTTC. It translates to CASSLSASSGVYEQYF.

The gene calls are TRBV29-1 and TRBJ1-3; TRBD1 is a possible D gene (6 bases). Per germline, CDR1 SQVTM and CDR2 ANQGSEA. V shed 5 bases and J shed 4 bases, with 9 bases lying between them. The CDR3 length is 12 residues. The CDR3 loop reads CSVRGQGNTIYF. CDR3 in DNA: TGCAGCGTTAGAGGACAGGGAAACACCATATATTTT.

This clone was seen more than once but under ten times. J is TRBJ1-5 and V is TRBV7-9; 9 nucleotides match TRBD1. Germline trimming cut 3 bases from V and 4 bases from J; bases unmatched to any gene: 1. The germline gives CDR1 SEHNR, CDR2 FQNEAQ (reference sequence). The CDR3 consists of 14 residues. The CDR3 DNA follows: TGTGCCAGCAGCTTGACAGGGGGGAATCAGCCCCAGCATTTT. Its protein is CASSLTGGNQPQHF.

The CDR3 sequence: CASSPGAETQYF. The CDR3 nucleotides read TGTGCCAGCTCACCAGGGGCGGAGACCCAGTACTTC. J is TRBJ2-5 and V is TRBV18, with D perhaps TRBD1 (5 bases). Looked up from germline, CDR1 is KGHSH and CDR2 is LQKENI. The CDR3 runs 12 residues. V lost 2 bases to trimming and J lost 5 bases, with 6 bases between them.

The chain couples TRBV28 to TRBJ2-7; D remains ambiguous. Trimming pared 6 bases from V and 1 base from J, leaving 13 bases between. The CDR3 runs to 14 residues. The V gene's germline CDR1 is MDHEN and CDR2 SYDVKM. The CDR3 DNA reads as TGTGCCAGCAGCCAACCCCCACTTTCCTACGAGCAGTACTTC. Protein product: CASSQPPLSYEQYF.

This clone has only a few counts. The chain combines TRBV7-8 with TRBJ1-6, with D possibly matching TRBD1 (5 bases). Trimming took off 2 bases at V and 8 bases at J, with 13 bases between the two ends. The CDR3 has 15 residues. Germline loops: CDR1 SGHVS, CDR2 FQNEAQ. CDR3 sequence reads: CASSLFLDTYSPLHF. CDR3 in DNA: TGTGCCAGCAGCTTATTCCTGGACACCTATTCACCCCTCCACTTT. The variable domain in full, with the rest retrieved from reference TRBV7-8 and TRBJ1-6, is GAGVSQSPRYKVAKRGQDVALRCDPISGHVSLFWYQQALGQGPEFLTYFQNEAQLDKSGLPSDRFFAERPEGSVSTLKIQRTQQEDSAVYLCASSLFLDTYSPLHFGNGTRLTVT.

V usage is TRBV7-2 and J usage is TRBJ2-1; 10 bases align to TRBD2. Per germline, CDR1 SGHTA and CDR2 FQGNSA. The CDR3 extends over 15 amino acids. V lost 4 bases, J lost 4 bases, and 4 bases stayed unmatched. The CDR3 protein is CASSYLAGAYNEQFF. The CDR3 DNA is TGTGCCAGCAGCTACCTAGCGGGAGCTTACAATGAGCAGTTCTTC.

The chain employs TRBV6-5 and TRBJ2-7, with D unresolved. CDR3 length equals 12 residues. Trimming shortened V by 10 bases and J by 4 bases, and 14 bases separated the two germline ends. Germline loops: CDR1 MNHEY, CDR2 SVGAGI. CDR3 DNA: TGTGCCATCTGGACCGAGATTTACGAGCAGTACTTC. Residues: CAIWTEIYEQYF.